The clone carrying this TCR beta chain was seen more than once but under ten times. As yet, its antigen is unknown. The entry originates in a study of response to subunit inactivated influenza vaccine. General observations from the study: A suggestion made by the authors is that each seasonal influenza vaccination recruits few new T cells.

Using its own MiXCR run on the RT-PCR reads, TCRdb lists one record per CDR3 protein. The data show about 800,000 distinct CDR3 sequences, about 20% seen once. The CDR3 totals 14 residues. Germline values: CDR1 MNHEY, CDR2 SVGEGT. The V gene end was trimmed by 2 bases and the J gene end by 3 bases; junction bases not matched to a gene: 4. The source material was PBMCs from blood, sampled roughly 5 days after vaccination. This receptor was identified in a man aged 50-60 years who received an inactivated influenza vaccine. The chain couples TRBV6-2 or TRBV6-3 to TRBJ2-7; 7 bases match TRBD2. CDR3 sequence reads: CASSYQGGSYEQYF. The CDR3 DNA follows: TGTGCCAGCAGTTACCAAGGCGGGAGCTACGAGCAGTACTTC.